These 2 T cell receptor beta chains were all obtained from the same sample, sequenced in a study of regulatory T cells in long-lasting Graves disease. Assembly of TCR beta libraries relied on iRepertoire HTBI primers together with Arm-PCR of CDR3 regions. Each CDR3 protein gets one entry after TCRdb re-called the multiplex PCR reads with MiXCR. The data hold roughly 430,000 distinct CDR3 sequences, with 15% to 20% observed a single time. Documented time point: newly diagnosed GD, antithyroid drugs for less than 3 months. Preparation of the TCR library used RNA extracted from PBMCs. The same sample was also used in a study of T cells in Graves' hyperthyroidism and ophthalmopathy.

Here the sequenced sample was peripheral blood mononuclear cells (PBMCs), taken at new diagnosis, from a patient treated with antithyroid drugs. These receptors were obtained from a woman between 25 and 40 years old with Graves disease.

At least ten counts were recorded for this clonotype. The CDR3 sequence is CAWSAYQSSYNEQFF. The CDR3 region has the DNA TGTGCCTGGAGTGCCTACCAGAGCTCCTACAATGAGCAGTTCTTC. The chain combines TRBV30 with TRBJ2-1, with no clear D. With 1 base removed from V and 0 bases from J, the gap between germline ends came to 10 bases. Germline CDR1 is GTSNPN and CDR2 is SVGIG (reference sequence). The CDR3 loop spans 15 amino acids.

This clonotype was detected ten times or more. The genes are TRBV20-1 and TRBJ2-1, with D possibly TRBD2 on 6 matching bases. The ends were cut back, 1 base at V and 5 bases at J, with 12 bases in the middle. Germline CDR1 and CDR2: DFQATT and SNEGSKA (reference sequence). The CDR3 is made up of 14 amino acids. The CDR3 DNA reads TGCAGTGCTAGAGTTGTTAGCGGTCACAATGAGCAGTTCTTC. It specifies CSARVVSGHNEQFF.